Sequencing of this T cell receptor beta chain was carried out in a study of prognosis after radiotherapy for stage I lung cancer. On the study more broadly: Medical inoperability was the status assigned to all non-small cell lung cancer patients. Findings of the study overall: Unique TCR clone counts were lower following stereotactic body radiation therapy (median roughly 9,900 versus 7,200).

Multiplex PCR in two rounds served to amplify TCR beta CDR3 from genomic DNA. Round-one PCR had primers specific to each TRBV and TRBJ gene. Universal primers drove the second round of PCR amplification. TCRdb called the multiplex PCR reads again in MiXCR, with one record for every CDR3 protein. The sample holds about 22,000 distinct CDR3 sequences, around 46% seen once. This clonotype appeared many times. Its target is not known. This CDR3 is 12 amino acids long. Per the germline V gene, CDR1 is KGHSH and CDR2 is LQKENI. Trimming cost V 10 bases and J 2 bases, with 9 bases left between them. The chain is built from TRBV18 and TRBJ1-5; D is undetermined. The receptor was derived from a donor at least 50 years old with non-small cell lung cancer. Material: PBMCs, obtained before or after stereotactic body radiation therapy (not recorded which). Here the CDR3 reads CATSSGNQPQHF. The CDR3 DNA is TGTGCCACCTCCTCTGGCAATCAGCCCCAGCATTTT.